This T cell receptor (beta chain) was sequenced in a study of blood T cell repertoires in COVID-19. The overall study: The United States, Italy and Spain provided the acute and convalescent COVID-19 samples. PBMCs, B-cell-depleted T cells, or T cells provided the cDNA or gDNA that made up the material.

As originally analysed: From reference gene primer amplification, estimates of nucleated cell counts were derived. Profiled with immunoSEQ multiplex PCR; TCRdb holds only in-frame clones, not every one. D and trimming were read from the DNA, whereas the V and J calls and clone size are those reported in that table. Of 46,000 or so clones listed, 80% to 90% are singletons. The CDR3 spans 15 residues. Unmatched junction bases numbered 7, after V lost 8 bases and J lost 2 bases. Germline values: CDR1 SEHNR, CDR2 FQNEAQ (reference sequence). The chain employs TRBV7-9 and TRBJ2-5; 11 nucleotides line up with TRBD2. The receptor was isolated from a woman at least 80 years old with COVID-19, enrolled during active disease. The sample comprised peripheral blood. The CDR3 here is CASGRLAGPQETQYF. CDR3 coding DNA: TGTGCCAGCGGGAGACTAGCGGGACCACAAGAGACCCAGTACTTC. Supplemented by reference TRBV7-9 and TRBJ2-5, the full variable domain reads DTGVSQNPRHKITKRGQNVTFRCDPISEHNRLYWYRQTLGQGPEFLTYFQNEAQLEKSRLLSDRFSAERPKGSFSTLEIQRTEQGDSAMYLCASGRLAGPQETQYFGPGTRLLVL.